Each of the 17 T cell receptor beta chains below was sequenced from the same sample in a study of identical twins. TCRdb called the 5' RACE reads again in MiXCR, with one record for every CDR3 protein. The sample carries roughly 770,000 distinct CDR3 sequences, 15% to 20% recorded once. In addition, the sample was reused for a study of T cells expressing NK-cell markers.

The sequenced material came from PBMCs. The receptors here all came from a woman in her late teens or twenties in good health.

This clonotype turned up a few times. The genes are TRBV12-3 or TRBV12-4 and TRBJ2-1, with unresolved D. The V end lost 7 bases, the J end lost 9 bases, and 10 bases lay between the germline ends. The CDR3 has 11 residues. CDR3: CASTRQSEQFF. The CDR3 region has the DNA TGTGCCAGCACGAGGCAGTCTGAGCAGTTCTTC.

At least ten counts were recorded for this clonotype. The chain carries TRBV5-1 and TRBJ2-1, with D possibly TRBD1 on 6 matching bases. The CDR3 loop spans 14 amino acids. The germline V and J ends were trimmed by 0 bases and 3 bases, with 7 bases remaining between them. CDR1 is SGHRS and CDR2 is YFSETQ in the germline V gene. Written as DNA, the CDR3 is TGCGCCAGCAGCTTGGGGGACAACTACAATGAGCAGTTCTTC. Translated, it gives CASSLGDNYNEQFF.

Only a few counts were recorded for this clonotype. The V call is TRBV6-5, the J call TRBJ2-3; D uncertain. In germline, CDR1 is MNHEY, CDR2 SVGAGI. This CDR3 contains 13 residues. Trimming removed 2 bases from V and 6 bases from J, with 9 bases in between. CDR3 DNA sequence: TGTGCCAGCAGTTACAGGGTGGGCGATACGCAGTATTTT. It is translated as CASSYRVGDTQYF.

V usage is TRBV5-1 and J usage is TRBJ2-5; D may correspond to TRBD1 or TRBD2 (6 bases each). The CDR3 runs to 14 residues. CDR1 and CDR2 (germline): SGHRS, YFSETQ. Trimming cost V 4 bases and J 4 bases, with 14 bases left between them. DNA of the CDR3: TGCGCCAGCAGCCAACCCGAGGGGGGAGAGACCCAGTACTTC. Encoded protein: CASSQPEGGETQYF. The variable domain in full, completed from reference TRBV5-1 and TRBJ2-5, reads KAGVTQTPRYLIKTRGQQVTLSCSPISGHRSVSWYQQTPGQGLQFLFEYFSETQRNKGNFPGRFSGRQFSNSRSEMNVSTLELGDSALYLCASSQPEGGETQYFGPGTRLLVL.

This clonotype showed up just a few times. The chain recombines TRBV7-9 with TRBJ2-5; TRBD2 might be the D (6 bases). CDR3 size: 15 residues. Germline V gene lookup returns CDR1 SEHNR and CDR2 FQNEAQ (reference sequence). The V end was cut by 4 bases, the J end by 4 bases, with 16 bases between. CDR3 protein: CASSSSPGVGETQYF. Here the CDR3 DNA reads TGTGCCAGCAGCTCCTCTCCGGGAGTGGGAGAGACCCAGTACTTC.

V gene TRBV5-8 combines with J gene TRBJ2-3, with D possibly matching TRBD2 (5 bases). Deletions cut 1 base from V and 3 bases from J, with 15 bases between. The germline gives CDR1 SGHTS, CDR2 YDEGEE. The CDR3 has 16 amino acids. The CDR3 protein is CASSLSPAGRTDTQYF. As DNA, the CDR3 is TGTGCCAGCAGCTTGTCTCCGGCGGGTAGGACAGATACGCAGTATTTT.

The chain joins TRBV6-1 to TRBJ1-4; 7 bases fit TRBD1. CDR1 is MNHNS, CDR2 SASEGT, per germline. CDR3 length: 15 residues. The junction had 12 bases not matched to a gene; V was cut back by 7 bases and J by 7 bases. The CDR3 DNA follows: TGTGCCAGCACCCAAACCGGGACAGTAGGTGAAAAACTGTTTTTT. Protein: CASTQTGTVGEKLFF.

This clonotype is a singleton in its sample. The chain carries TRBV20-1 and TRBJ2-3, with TRBD2 matching over 10 bases. The CDR3 is made up of 16 amino acids. CDR1 and CDR2 from the germline V gene are DFQATT and SNEGSKA (reference sequence). J lost 2 bases, V lost 3 bases, and 8 bases had no gene match. The CDR3 protein is CSARGPGLATTDTQYF. The CDR3, as DNA: TGCAGTGCTAGGGGACCGGGACTAGCGACCACAGATACGCAGTATTTT.

This clonotype was observed a handful of times. The chain combines TRBV20-1 with TRBJ2-1; maybe TRBD1 (5 bases). V lost 1 base and J lost 3, with 10 bases in between. CDR1 is DFQATT, CDR2 SNEGSKA, per germline (reference sequence). CDR3 length: 14 residues. CDR3 DNA sequence: TGCAGTGCTAGAGTAGTAGGGGACTACAATGAGCAGTTCTTC. Residues: CSARVVGDYNEQFF.

This chain uses TRBV7-9 with TRBJ2-1; TRBD1 is a possible D gene (6 bases). Germline assignment: CDR1 SEHNR and CDR2 FQNEAQ (reference sequence). The length of the CDR3 is 15 residues. Trimming removed 5 bases from V and 1 base from J, with 12 bases in between. The CDR3 DNA is TGTGCCAGCAGCGCCCAGGGGCCTTCCTACAATGAGCAGTTCTTC. This gives the protein CASSAQGPSYNEQFF.

This clonotype was counted a few times. The rearrangement links TRBV25-1 to TRBJ2-3; 8 positions match TRBD1. In germline, CDR1 is MGHDK, CDR2 SYGVNS. The CDR3 is 15 residues long. V lost 6 bases and J lost 2; bases outside the gene matches: 7. The CDR3 region is CASRGTGRDTDTQYF. The CDR3 DNA reads TGTGCCAGCAGGGGGACAGGTCGGGACACAGATACGCAGTATTTT.

The chain employs TRBV12-3 or TRBV12-4 and TRBJ2-2; D is unclear. V lost 7 bases to trimming and J lost 6 bases, with 9 bases between them. The CDR3 loop spans 12 amino acids. Here the CDR3 reads CASISQPGELFF. In DNA, the CDR3 is TGTGCCAGCATCTCCCAACCCGGGGAGCTGTTTTTT.

This chain uses TRBV6-5 with TRBJ2-1; 13 positions match TRBD2. Germline CDR1 is MNHEY and CDR2 is SVGAGI. J lost 10 bases, V lost 7 bases, and 10 bases had no gene match. This CDR3 comprises 15 residues. CDR3 residues: CASTVLAGGRREQFF. The CDR3 DNA reads as TGTGCCAGCACGGTACTAGCGGGAGGGCGCAGAGAGCAGTTCTTC.

This chain joins TRBV10-3 and TRBJ2-7; TRBD2 aligns across 13 bases. Germline-derived CDR1 and CDR2 are ENHRY and SYGVKD. The junction had 9 bases not matched to a gene; V was cut back by 6 bases and J by 7 bases. This CDR3 spans 15 amino acids. The CDR3 sequence is CAIRTGTSGIGEQYF. In DNA, the CDR3 is TGTGCCATCAGGACCGGGACTAGCGGGATAGGGGAGCAGTACTTC.

This clonotype was recorded a few times. The V call is TRBV5-1, the J call TRBJ2-2, with TRBD1 identical over 9 bases. CDR3 size: 16 residues. Germline CDR1 and CDR2: SGHRS and YFSETQ. J gave up 1 base and V 4 bases, and 5 bases lay outside the gene matches. The CDR3 DNA reads TGCGCCAGCAGCCTCCCGGGACAGGGGAACACCGGGGAGCTGTTTTTT. Residues: CASSLPGQGNTGELFF.

The chain combines TRBV12-3 or TRBV12-4 with TRBJ1-6; weak D call: TRBD1 (6 bases). This CDR3 spans 15 amino acids. Between the trimmed V and J ends, which lost 6 bases and 3 bases, there was a span of 12 bases. CDR3 sequence (DNA): TGTGCCAGCAGGGATGGACAGCTCTATAATTCACCCCTCCACTTT. It codes for CASRDGQLYNSPLHF.

J is TRBJ2-4 and V is TRBV7-2; D is undetermined. Germline CDR1 and CDR2: SGHTA and FQGNSA. V was shortened by 2 bases and J by 6 bases, with 5 bases between the two germline ends. There are 12 residues in the CDR3. The DNA for the CDR3 is TGTGCCAGCAGCTTACACGGAAACATTCAGTACTTC. It codes for CASSLHGNIQYF. Together with reference TRBV7-2 and TRBJ2-4, the CDR3 gives the full variable domain: GAGVSQSPSNKVTEKGKDVELRCDPISGHTALYWYRQSLGQGLEFLIYFQGNSAPDKSGLPSDRFSAERTGGSVSTLTIQRTQQEDSAVYLCASSLHGNIQYFGAGTRLSVL.